This TCR beta chain originates from a study of T-cell memory formation after mild COVID-19 (dated by TCRdb to 2020 to 2023). Concerning the study at large: TCR sequence clusters from the two donors were largely donor specific. T-cell clones expanding and contracting after mild COVID-19 in a couple of donors were tracked by longitudinal TCRalpha and TCRbeta repertoire sequencing. Two young, previously healthy adult volunteers, one female and one male, were included in the cohort. Here is what the overall study found, with its caveats: Some responding clones were found in pre-infection memory, which suggests that pre-existing cross-reactive memory T cells took part in the SARS-CoV-2 response. Contracting CD4+ clones appeared mostly in the CM and EM memory subsets, whereas CD8+ clones were enriched in EMRA. The study covered only a couple of mild cases, and larger cohorts including severe cases with pre-infection samples were considered necessary. SARS-CoV-2 specificity of the second-wave clones peaking on day 37 was not confirmed. From day 15 to 85, contracting clones showed balanced CD4/CD8 phenotypes, whereas a second wave of clones that expanded from day 15 to 37 leaned towards CD4+.

These reads were obtained on an Illumina NovaSeq 6000. TCRalpha and TCRbeta cDNA libraries were constructed by 5'RACE with constant-segment primers, with sample barcodes and unique molecular identifiers being introduced. Trizol reagent was used to extract RNA from every sample. Libraries were amplified in two PCR steps, with a second sample barcode and Illumina TruSeq adapters added in the second step. The libraries were sequenced on an Illumina NovaSeq using 2 x 150 bp paired-end reads. Under the source paper's analysis protocol: With migec v1.2.7, reads were demultiplexed and then collapsed into UMI-guided consensus sequences. Using mixcr v2.1.11, UMI consensuses were aligned to TRA and TRB V and J templates and then assembled into clonotypes. A clonotype was counted as expanded or contracted only if both edgeR and NoisET called the change significant, with noise models trained on biological replicates. For edgeR calls, the cutoffs were a false discovery rate-adjusted p below 0.01 and a log2 fold-change threshold of 1. As an exploratory analysis of dynamics, PCA with hierarchical clustering was applied to max-normalized trajectories of the 1000 most abundant clonotypes. Each responding clone was given a CD4 or CD8 phenotype based on the CD4+ and CD8+ repertoires, which had been sequenced separately. TCRdb ran its own pipeline on the public reads, namely fastp trimming at Q25 and MiXCR clone calling, and kept in-frame beta chains. Entries that share a CDR3 protein sequence are merged under the most common genes and DNA. In this record, the V and J calls reflect TCRdb's handling and not the investigators' own analysis. Across this sample there are approximately 300,000 distinct CDR3 sequences, with approximately 16% seen only once. The top ten clonotypes cover 22% of the sample.

Ficoll-Paque density gradient centrifugation was used to isolate PBMCs. This clonotype was picked up many times. Its antigen is unknown. No quality values exist for individual bases; no much larger clone is one base distant. The clonotype comes from a man between 18 and 29 years old who had mild COVID-19 (a few samples of this study predate the infection). The sample titles of this study are shuffled in the database, so cell type and time point are left out; the donor was told from shared clones. The sequenced sample was PBMCs or a T cell subset sorted from them (not recorded which).

The CDR3: CASSPSQERYNEQFF. The sequence in DNA is TGTGCCAGCAGCCCTAGTCAGGAGCGGTACAATGAGCAGTTCTTC. The chain employs TRBV4-2 and TRBJ2-1; TRBD2 could be the D gene, as 5 bases match. CDR1 is given as LGHNA and CDR2 as YNFKEQ, both from the germline V gene. The CDR3 numbers 15 residues from cysteine through phenylalanine. Of the read, only the CDR3 DNA is kept; its 45 bases are in frame from base 1. Between the V and J ends, shortened by 4 bases and 4 bases respectively, the junction contains 14 bases.